One and the same sample provided the 23 T cell receptor beta chains below, sequenced in a study of molecular identifiers for immune sequencing clone quantification. Each CDR3 protein gets one entry after TCRdb re-called the PCR reads with MiXCR. Here the sample spans around 40,000 distinct CDR3 sequences, 19% being singletons. The specimen sequenced was naive CD8+ T cells from blood, with Jurkat cell RNA spiked in. Subset here: FACS-sorted CD8+CD4-CCR7+CD45RA+ naive T cells. The receptors shown here come from a human donor in good health. Some libraries in this study had Jurkat cell RNA spiked in.

The table lists this clonotype with many counts. This sequence joins TRBV5-1 and TRBJ2-7; 15 bases are shared with TRBD2. Germline-derived CDR1 and CDR2 are SGHRS and YFSETQ. J lost 2 bases, V lost 3 bases, and 0 bases had no gene match. The CDR3 spans 15 residues. The chain's CDR3 is CASSWTSGGAYEQYF. In nucleotides, the CDR3 is TGCGCCAGCAGCTGGACTAGCGGGGGGGCCTACGAGCAGTACTTC.

This clonotype was observed at least ten times. The chain links TRBV3-1 to TRBJ2-5; the match to TRBD2 covers 8 bases. J gave up 2 bases and V 1 base, and 9 bases lay outside the gene matches. CDR3 size: 17 residues. Germline V gene data show CDR1 as LGHDT and CDR2 as YNNKEL (reference sequence). CDR3 amino acids: CASSQGVERGPQETQYF. CDR3 coding DNA: TGTGCCAGCAGCCAAGGTGTTGAGCGGGGGCCGCAAGAGACCCAGTACTTC.

The sample holds many counts of this clonotype. The V gene is TRBV28, the J gene TRBJ2-7, with D unresolved. Germline V lookup: CDR1 MDHEN, CDR2 SYDVKM. The ends were cut back, 3 bases at V and 2 bases at J, with 14 bases in the middle. The CDR3 spans 15 residues. In DNA, the CDR3 is TGTGCCAGCAGTTTCGACGAAGGCCTGACCTACGAGCAGTACTTC. Translation gives CASSFDEGLTYEQYF.

This clonotype ranks as medium-sized. V usage is TRBV9 and J usage is TRBJ2-7; no definite D call. The V and J ends lost 3 bases and 2 bases respectively, with 9 bases between them. The CDR3 length is 13 residues. Germline V CDR1 and CDR2: SGDLS, YYNGEE. CDR3 residues: CASSASPAYEQYF. The CDR3 DNA follows: TGTGCCAGCAGCGCAAGTCCGGCCTACGAGCAGTACTTC.

The table lists this clonotype with many counts. This chain uses TRBV19 with TRBJ2-1; 9 nucleotides match TRBD2. With V trimmed by 4 bases and J by 8 bases, 3 bases remained unmatched. This CDR3 contains 13 residues. From germline, CDR1 is LNHDA and CDR2 SQIVND (reference sequence). The CDR3 reads CASSSGGVDEQFF. The CDR3 nucleotides are TGTGCCAGTAGTAGCGGGGGGGTTGATGAGCAGTTCTTC.

This clonotype was observed a few times. This could be a read error, since a much larger clone is one nucleotide away. In this CDR3 the conserved last residue, phenylalanine or tryptophan, is missing, so a read error is likely. V usage is TRBV7-2 and J usage is TRBJ2-7; 12 bases map to TRBD2. The CDR3 sequence is 18 residues long. Germline CDR1 is SGHTA and CDR2 is FQGNSA. V was pared by 0 bases and J by 2 bases, with 8 bases of the junction left unmatched. CDR3 amino acids: CASSLAGGTSGLAYEQYL. CDR3 sequence (DNA): TGTGCCAGCAGCTTAGCCGGGGGGACTAGCGGGCTAGCCTACGAGCAGTACCTC.

This clonotype was counted many times. The rearrangement uses TRBV7-9 and TRBJ2-6; the D is unclear. With 3 bases removed from V and 0 bases from J, the gap between germline ends came to 9 bases. The CDR3 spans 16 residues. Looked up from germline, CDR1 is SEHNR and CDR2 is FQNEAQ (reference sequence). CDR3 protein: CASSLAIPSGANVLTF. The CDR3 DNA reads as TGTGCCAGCAGCTTGGCCATCCCCTCTGGGGCCAACGTCCTGACTTTC.

This clonotype appeared many times. This chain joins TRBV7-9 and TRBJ2-1, with D perhaps assigned TRBD1 or TRBD2 (5 bases each). Per germline, CDR1 SEHNR and CDR2 FQNEAQ (reference sequence). With 1 base removed from V and 7 bases from J, the gap between germline ends came to 20 bases. The CDR3 has 17 residues. This chain's CDR3 is CASSLVGTAPRGNEQFF. The CDR3 DNA sequence: TGTGCCAGCAGCTTAGTCGGGACCGCTCCTCGAGGGAATGAGCAGTTCTTC. Full variable domain (outside the CDR3, taken from reference TRBV7-9 and TRBJ2-1): DTGVSQNPRHKITKRGQNVTFRCDPISEHNRLYWYRQTLGQGPEFLTYFQNEAQLEKSRLLSDRFSAERPKGSFSTLEIQRTEQGDSAMYLCASSLVGTAPRGNEQFFGPGTRLTVL.

This clonotype has a handful of counts. The chain carries TRBV6-1 and TRBJ2-7; D tentatively fits TRBD1 or TRBD2 (5 bases each). Per germline, CDR1 MNHNS and CDR2 SASEGT. V lost 6 bases and J 1 base, leaving 10 bases between the germline ends. The CDR3 extends over 13 amino acids. CDR3: CASRRDASYEQYF. CDR3 nucleotides: TGTGCCAGCAGGAGGGACGCATCCTACGAGCAGTACTTC.

This clonotype has at least ten counts. This sequence joins TRBV11-2 and TRBJ2-1; 7 bases agree with TRBD1. V lost 5 bases to trimming and J lost 2 bases; unmatched junction nucleotides: 15. Germline CDR1 SGHAT, CDR2 FQNNGV. The CDR3 consists of 18 residues. The CDR3 DNA follows: TGTGCCAGCAGCCCAACCACGGGACAGCTACCTACCTACAATGAGCAGTTCTTC. Translation: CASSPTTGQLPTYNEQFF.

This clonotype showed up many times. The rearrangement links TRBV4-1 to TRBJ2-1, with D hard to call. The CDR3 covers 16 residues. CDR1 and CDR2 from the germline V gene are MGHRA and YSYEKL. V was cut by 1 base and J by 0 bases, with 10 bases left in between. The DNA of the CDR3 is TGCGCCAGCAGCCAAGGCATCGCGAGCTCCTACAATGAGCAGTTCTTC. This codes for CASSQGIASSYNEQFF.

This clonotype was seen ten or more times. V gene TRBV2 combines with J gene TRBJ2-7; 8 nucleotides align to TRBD1. V trimming: 4 bases; J trimming: 3 bases; junction bases outside the gene matches: 5. The CDR3 is 14 amino acids. Germline-derived CDR1 and CDR2 are SNHLY and FYNNEI. The CDR3 DNA reads as TGTGCCAGCAGTGTTCGGACAGGGTACTACGAGCAGTACTTC. The encoded protein is CASSVRTGYYEQYF.

V is TRBV2 and J is TRBJ1-2, with D unclear. Per the germline V gene, CDR1 is SNHLY and CDR2 is FYNNEI. V was clipped by 0 bases and J by 5 bases, with 1 base between them. This CDR3 contains 11 residues. The CDR3 is CASSEAYGYTF. The DNA of the CDR3 is TGTGCCAGCAGTGAAGCATATGGCTACACCTTC.

This clonotype was seen at least ten times. The chain has TRBV12-3 or TRBV12-4 and TRBJ2-3; 8 positions agree with TRBD2. The CDR3 is made up of 16 amino acids. The junction had 13 bases not matched to a gene; V was cut back by 5 bases and J by 6 bases. CDR3 nucleotides: TGTGCCAGCAGTCTGCCCCCCGGGGGGGCGGGGGATACGCAGTATTTT. It yields the protein CASSLPPGGAGDTQYF.

In its sample, this clonotype was seen a few times. A much larger clone lies one base from this, so it may be a read error. The chain carries TRBV12-3 or TRBV12-4 and TRBJ2-2; D possibly uses TRBD1 or TRBD2 (6 bases each). The CDR3 sequence is 13 residues long. DNA for the CDR3: TGTGCCAGCAGTTTAAGGGGGGACGGGGAGCTGCTTTTT. This sequence encodes CASSLRGDGELLF.

This clonotype was detected many times. V and J are TRBV27 and TRBJ2-3; TRBD1 or TRBD2 may be the D gene (5 bases each). The CDR3 is 20 residues long. The germline gives CDR1 MNHEY, CDR2 SMNVEV (reference sequence). V was shortened by 0 bases and J by 3 bases, with 25 bases between the two germline ends. DNA of the CDR3: TGTGCCAGCAGTTTATCAGGTCGGGACGTTTATGGAGGAAATACAGATACGCAGTATTTT. The encoded protein is CASSLSGRDVYGGNTDTQYF.

This clonotype occurred many times. The chain employs TRBV12-3 or TRBV12-4 and TRBJ2-3; perhaps D is TRBD1 or TRBD2 (5 bases each). V lost 6 bases, J lost 4 bases, and 17 bases lay in between. This CDR3 is built from 15 residues. In nucleotides, the CDR3 is TGTGCCAGCAGCCCCGGGACGAGGCAGGCAGATACGCAGTATTTT. This codes for CASSPGTRQADTQYF.

This clonotype was seen many times. V is TRBV11-2 and J is TRBJ2-3, with D possibly matching TRBD2 (6 bases). Germline loops: CDR1 SGHAT, CDR2 FQNNGV. V was shortened by 4 bases and J by 6 bases, with 8 bases between the two germline ends. CDR3 length equals 12 residues. CDR3 DNA sequence: TGTGCCAGCAGCTCCCTAGCGGATACGCAGTATTTT. It encodes CASSSLADTQYF. The variable domain in full, completed from reference TRBV11-2 and TRBJ2-3, reads EAGVAQSPRYKIIEKRQSVAFWCNPISGHATLYWYQQILGQGPKLLIQFQNNGVVDDSQLPKDRFSAERLKGVDSTLKIQPAKLEDSAVYLCASSSLADTQYFGPGTRLTVL.

This clonotype was found many times. The CDR3 region is CAWSVAENTEAFF. For the CDR3, the DNA is TGTGCCTGGAGTGTAGCAGAGAACACTGAAGCTTTCTTT. V and J are TRBV30 and TRBJ1-1; D not certain. The CDR3 has 13 amino acids. CDR1 is GTSNPN and CDR2 is SVGIG in the germline V gene (reference sequence). V lost 0 bases and J 1 base, leaving 6 bases between the germline ends.

This clonotype showed up many times. The chain recombines TRBV30 with TRBJ2-3, with 11 positions matching TRBD1. Germline CDR1 and CDR2: GTSNPN and SVGIG (reference sequence). The CDR3 contains 15 residues. The V segment lost 3 bases and the J segment 5 bases; nucleotides outside the gene matches: 7. CDR3 in DNA: TGTGCCTGGAGCAGGACAGGGGGCGTGGGAGATACGCAGTATTTT. Translated, it gives CAWSRTGGVGDTQYF.

CDR3 sequence reads: CASTEGGGGPTDTQYF. The CDR3 DNA reads as TGTGCCAGCACCGAGGGGGGCGGGGGACCCACAGATACGCAGTATTTT. This chain uses TRBV9 with TRBJ2-3; D may be TRBD2 (7 bases). Germline V gene sequence: CDR1 SGDLS, CDR2 YYNGEE. The CDR3 has 16 residues. V shed 6 bases and J shed 2 bases, with 19 bases lying between them.

J is TRBJ1-1 and V is TRBV5-1; 8 bases fit TRBD1. The CDR3 runs 14 residues. The germline V gene has CDR1 SGHRS and CDR2 YFSETQ. V lost 3 bases to trimming and J lost 4 bases; unmatched junction nucleotides: 5. In DNA form, the CDR3 reads TGCGCCAGCAGCTGGGGACAGGACCTCACTGAAGCTTTCTTT. It yields the protein CASSWGQDLTEAFF.

The J gene is TRBJ1-5, the V gene TRBV6-2 or TRBV6-3, with TRBD1 matching 10 bases. Per germline, CDR1 MNHEY and CDR2 SVGEGT. This CDR3 is 15 amino acids long. V gave up 6 bases and J gave up 3 bases; unmatched junction bases: 5. The CDR3 region has the DNA TGTGCCAGCAGCGGGGACAGGGGTAACAATCAGCCCCAGCATTTT. It codes for CASSGDRGNNQPQHF.